These 16 T cell receptor beta chains were all obtained from the same sample, sequenced in a study of cytomegalovirus exposure and HLA in healthy donors. It was with 60 Vbeta and 13 Jbeta primers that the PCR ran. Data came from immunoSEQ multiplex PCR; TCRdb stores just in-frame clones and leaves some out. The data contain approximately 200,000 clones, 80% to 85% of them singletons. Sequences were obtained from PBMCs. Source of these receptors: a boy aged 10-17 years in good health and CMV-seronegative.

This clone was detected only once. This chain uses TRBV11-3 with TRBJ2-2, with a possible D match to TRBD2 (6 bases). The CDR3 totals 17 residues. Germline values: CDR1 SGHNT, CDR2 YENEEA. The ends were cut back, 0 bases at V and 2 bases at J, with 13 bases in the middle. The CDR3 sequence: CASSLDRLGINTGELFF. DNA of the CDR3: TGTGCCAGCAGCTTAGATCGACTAGGAATAAACACCGGGGAGCTGTTTTTT.

The chain couples TRBV6-5 to TRBJ1-1, with TRBD1 identical over 7 bases. The CDR3 runs 13 residues. Losses at the gene ends were 7 bases for V and 7 bases for J; bases not matched to a gene: 9. Germline V gene lookup returns CDR1 MNHEY and CDR2 SVGAGI. The CDR3 loop is CASTKGQGGEAFF. CDR3 coding DNA: TGTGCCAGCACCAAGGGCCAGGGGGGTGAAGCTTTCTTT.

This clone was counted between two and nine times. The J gene is TRBJ1-1, the V gene TRBV30; D gene unclear. Per the germline V gene, CDR1 is GTSNPN and CDR2 is SVGIG (reference sequence). Trimming took off 0 bases at V and 3 bases at J, with 8 bases between the two ends. The CDR3 consists of 13 residues. The CDR3 region is CAWSVRSDTEAFF. The CDR3 DNA is TGTGCCTGGAGTGTACGGTCGGACACTGAAGCTTTCTTT.

The chain joins TRBV10-1 to TRBJ2-7, with D hard to call. This CDR3 has 12 residues. V lost 0 bases, J lost 9 bases, and 9 bases lay in between. The V gene's germline CDR1 is WNHNN and CDR2 SYGVQD (reference sequence). CDR3 nucleotide sequence: TGCGCCAGCAGTGAGTCTGGCAGCGCGCAGTACTTC. The encoded protein is CASSESGSAQYF.

The V call is TRBV28, the J call TRBJ2-3; the match to TRBD2 covers 9 bases. The CDR3 totals 17 residues. Germline CDR1 and CDR2: MDHEN and SYDVKM. V was clipped by 3 bases and J by 2 bases; unmatched bases: 9. The CDR3 coding sequence is TGTGCCAGCAGTTTCTCCCTGACTAGCGGAAACACAGATACGCAGTATTTT. It is translated as CASSFSLTSGNTDTQYF.

This chain joins TRBV6-4 and TRBJ2-1; TRBD1 might be the D (5 bases). V lost 3 bases and J 5 bases, leaving 14 bases between the germline ends. Germline values: CDR1 MRHNA, CDR2 SNTAGT. The CDR3 length is 15 residues. CDR3 loop: CASSEGGRGNNEQFF. The CDR3 nucleotides are TGTGCCAGCAGTGAGGGCGGAAGGGGTAACAATGAGCAGTTCTTC.

The rearrangement uses TRBV4-3 and TRBJ2-3, with no clear D. The CDR3 consists of 14 residues. V was shortened by 0 bases and J by 5 bases, with 9 bases between the two germline ends. Germline CDR1 is LGHNA and CDR2 is YSLEER. The chain's CDR3 is CASSQDSSGDTQYF. CDR3 coding DNA: TGCGCCAGCAGCCAAGACTCCTCGGGAGATACGCAGTATTTT.

The chain joins TRBV27 to TRBJ2-7; 7 bases map to TRBD1. CDR1 and CDR2 from the germline V gene are MNHEY and SMNVEV (reference sequence). J gave up 4 bases and V 2 bases, and 11 bases lay outside the gene matches. The CDR3 extends over 16 amino acids. The CDR3 DNA sequence: TGTGCCAGCAGTTTAGACAGGGCGAGGTTCGGATACGAGCAGTACTTC. Translating it yields CASSLDRARFGYEQYF.

The V gene is TRBV10-3, the J gene TRBJ1-6; D perhaps matches TRBD1 (6 bases). The CDR3 consists of 16 residues. The V and J ends lost 0 bases and 5 bases respectively, with 11 bases between them. CDR1 and CDR2 from the germline V gene are ENHRY and SYGVKD. CDR3: CAISESGGGNNSPLHF. The CDR3 DNA reads TGTGCCATCAGTGAGTCAGGGGGAGGGAATAATTCACCCCTCCACTTT.

Remarks on this clone: The same CDR3 is also encoded by other DNA sequences in this sample. This chain connects TRBV5-1 to TRBJ1-1, with 7 bases that match TRBD1. V lost 4 bases to trimming and J lost 5 bases; unmatched junction nucleotides: 5. CDR1 is SGHRS, CDR2 YFSETQ, per germline. The CDR3 runs to 13 residues. CDR3 in DNA: TGCGCCAGCAGCATACAGGGGTTGACTGAAGCTTTCTTT. As protein: CASSIQGLTEAFF.

The J gene is TRBJ1-4, the V gene TRBV28, with no clear D. V lost 3 bases and J 8 bases, leaving 10 bases between the germline ends. Looked up from germline, CDR1 is MDHEN and CDR2 is SYDVKM. The CDR3 is 13 residues long. For the CDR3, the DNA is TGTGCCAGCAGTTTCAGTGCCCCCGAAAAACTGTTTTTT. Translated: CASSFSAPEKLFF.

The chain joins TRBV4-3 to TRBJ2-1, with 12 positions matching TRBD2. Unmatched junction bases numbered 5, after V lost 2 bases and J lost 9 bases. The CDR3 sequence is 15 residues long. The germline CDR1 and CDR2 sequences are LGHNA and YSLEER. CDR3 sequence (DNA): TGCGCCAGCAGCCAACTAGCGGGGGGGCCGCTTGAGCAGTTCTTC. Encoded protein: CASSQLAGGPLEQFF.

This chain joins TRBV30 and TRBJ2-7; 9 bases agree with TRBD1. The germline V gene has CDR1 GTSNPN and CDR2 SVGIG (reference sequence). The V segment lost 5 bases and the J segment 6 bases; nucleotides outside the gene matches: 8. This CDR3 is 13 amino acids long. CDR3 in amino acids: CAWLQGALGEQYF. In DNA form, the CDR3 reads TGTGCCTGGCTACAGGGGGCTTTGGGCGAGCAGTACTTC.

The chain has TRBV9 and TRBJ2-6, with D possibly being TRBD2 (6 bases). V lost 2 bases and J lost 2, with 8 bases in between. This CDR3 comprises 15 residues. Germline V gene sequence: CDR1 SGDLS, CDR2 YYNGEE. As DNA, the CDR3 is TGTGCCAGCAGCGTTTCGGGGGCTGGGGCCAACGTCCTGACTTTC. Its translation: CASSVSGAGANVLTF.

The gene calls are TRBV4-1 and TRBJ2-5, with 10 bases fitting TRBD2. The CDR3 length is 15 residues. Germline V gives CDR1 MGHRA, CDR2 YSYEKL. Trimming took 5 bases from V and 4 from J; bases not matched to a gene: 7. CDR3 sequence (DNA): TGCGCCAGCAGCGGAGCGGGGGGGTCTCGAGAGACCCAGTACTTC. Residues: CASSGAGGSRETQYF.

V is TRBV5-4 and J is TRBJ2-3; no definite D call. CDR1 is SGHNT, CDR2 YYREEE, per germline (reference sequence). The V end lost 3 bases, the J end lost 2 bases, and 7 bases lay between the germline ends. The CDR3 contains 13 residues. CDR3 region: CASSSGATDTQYF. The CDR3 coding sequence is TGTGCCAGCAGCTCCGGAGCCACAGATACGCAGTATTTT.